Listed below are T cell receptor beta chains from one sample, sequenced in a study of OX40 agonist ivuxolimab in advanced cancers. The table came from immunoSEQ multiplex PCR; TCRdb's copy has only in-frame clones and leaves some out. The table has some 44,000 clones, 65% to 85% seen once. This specimen was CD4+ or CD8+ T cells sorted from blood, taken in a trial of the OX40 agonist ivuxolimab. The origin of the receptors is an adult with an advanced solid tumor such as melanoma, head and neck, liver or kidney cancer. Both conserved end residues are trimmed from each CDR3. D genes are given only for firm matches.

TRBJ1-1,.,TRBV28,ASRTTVNTEAF
TRBJ2-7,.,TRBV4-1,ASSQVAEGPYEQY
TRBJ2-5,TRBD2,TRBV9,ASSVAGLEGTQY
TRBJ2-5,TRBD2,TRBV5-8,ASSPGLARNQETQY
TRBJ2-7,.,TRBV30,AWSMGGPDYEQY
TRBJ2-1,.,TRBV5-4,ASSDSSSFSHEQF
TRBJ1-5,.,TRBV15,ATSRYRDSNQPQH
TRBJ2-3,.,TRBV7-2,ASSLSSWDTQY
TRBJ2-5,TRBD1,TRBV30,AWSDRDRGFGETQY
TRBJ1-4,TRBD1,TRBV5-6,ASSLFGSTGGFNEKLF
TRBJ2-1,.,TRBV30,AWSVGYANEQF
TRBJ2-5,.,TRBV5-6,ASSLGPGTGH
TRBJ2-7,.,TRBV6-6,ASRNGAATYEQY
TRBJ2-7,.,TRBV10-3,AISDGAGEQY
TRBJ2-1,TRBD1,TRBV5-1,ASSLGTGGNEQF
TRBJ2-3,TRBD2,TRBV7-9,ASSPGTSGTDTQY
TRBJ2-2,TRBD2,TRBV13,ASSLRSGTSSLTGELF
TRBJ1-2,.,TRBV30,AWRKGGYT
TRBJ1-6,.,TRBV14,ASSHTPRAGARSPLH
TRBJ2-5,.,TRBV2,ASSGIDGETQY
TRBJ1-1,.,TRBV30,AWSRKPRGTEAF
TRBJ1-2,.,TRBV28,ATSGRSFGYT
TRBJ1-1,.,TRBV4-3,ASSQQGYTEAF
TRBJ2-7,.,TRBV1,TSSQEWAGRYEQY
TRBJ2-7,.,TRBV6-1,ASKGQKRSYEQY
TRBJ2-2,.,TRBV5-1,ASSPQAGGSGELF
TRBJ2-7,.,TRBV30,AWTDSYEQY
TRBJ2-1,.,TRBV18,ASSPGLLNEQF
TRBJ2-3,TRBD2,TRBV29-1,SAVGGSDTDTQY
TRBJ2-6,.,TRBV7-9,ASSPMGGANVLT
TRBJ2-4,TRBD1,TRBV30,AWSIEGAQY
TRBJ1-1,.,TRBV6-1,ASSPTGTEAF
TRBJ2-5,TRBD2,TRBV5-1,ASSRTSVLETQY
TRBJ2-7,TRBD2,TRBV6-1,ASSEVAAGGTSYEQY
TRBJ2-7,.,TRBV11-1,ASSLKSSYEQY
TRBJ1-5,.,TRBV19,ASRMGEQPQH
TRBJ2-7,.,TRBV5-1,ASSLDAGAYYEQY
TRBJ2-7,.,TRBV9,ASSVGMGPGTYEQY
TRBJ1-2,.,TRBV18,ASSGQSYGYT
TRBJ1-4,TRBD1,TRBV6-6,ASRRRQGGEKLF
TRBJ2-3,.,TRBV9,ASSGDTDTQY
TRBJ2-7,TRBD1,TRBV29-1,SVRDRYEQY
TRBJ1-1,.,TRBV25-1,ASSTAGVNTEAF
TRBJ2-2,TRBD2,TRBV2,ASSRLAGGPLGTGELF
TRBJ1-3,TRBD1,TRBV28,ASSRRQGNGNTIY
TRBJ2-4,.,TRBV4-1,ASSQDTAVQY
TRBJ1-1,.,TRBV18,ASSESGNTEAF
TRBJ2-2,.,TRBV7-3,ASSYGPNTGELF